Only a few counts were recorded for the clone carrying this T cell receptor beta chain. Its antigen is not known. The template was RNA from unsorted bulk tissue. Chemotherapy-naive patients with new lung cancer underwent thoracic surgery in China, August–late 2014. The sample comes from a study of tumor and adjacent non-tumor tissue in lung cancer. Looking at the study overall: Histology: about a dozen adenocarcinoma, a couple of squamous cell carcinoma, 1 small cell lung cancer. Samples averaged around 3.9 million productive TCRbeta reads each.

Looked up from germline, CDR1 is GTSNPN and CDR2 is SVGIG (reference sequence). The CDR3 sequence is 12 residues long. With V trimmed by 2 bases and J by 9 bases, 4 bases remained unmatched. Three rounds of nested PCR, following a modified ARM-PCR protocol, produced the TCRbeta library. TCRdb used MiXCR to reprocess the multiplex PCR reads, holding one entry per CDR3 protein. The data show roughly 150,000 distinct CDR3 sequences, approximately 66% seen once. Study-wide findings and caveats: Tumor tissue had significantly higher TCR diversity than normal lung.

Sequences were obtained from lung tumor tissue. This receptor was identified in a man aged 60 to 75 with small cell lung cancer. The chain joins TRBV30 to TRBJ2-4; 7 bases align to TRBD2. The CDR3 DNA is TGTGCCTGGAGTCGAGTAGCGGGCATTCAGTACTTC. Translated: CAWSRVAGIQYF.